This TCR beta chain was obtained from a study of early T cells in non-severe SARS-CoV-2 infection. TCRdb reanalysed the 5' RACE reads using MiXCR and keeps one entry per CDR3 protein. The sample yields 35,000 to 40,000 distinct CDR3 sequences, roughly 5.3% seen once. In its sample, this clonotype was seen many times. The germline V gene has CDR1 SGHRS and CDR2 YFSETQ. CDR3 length equals 11 residues. V lost 4 bases to trimming and J lost 5 bases, with 5 bases between them. This receptor was identified in an adult who was a healthcare worker with PCR-confirmed SARS-CoV-2 infection or an uninfected control (not recorded which). J is TRBJ2-3 and V is TRBV5-1; no definite D call. What was sequenced was whole blood. In nucleotides, the CDR3 is TGCGCCAGCAGCCAGGAAGATACGCAGTATTTT. Translated: CASSQEDTQYF.